This T cell receptor beta chain was retrieved from a study of blood T cell repertoires in COVID-19. Study-level information: Acute-phase and convalescent COVID-19 samples originated in the United States, Italy and Spain. The analysed material was cDNA or gDNA that came from T cells, B-cell-depleted T cells, or PBMCs.

The CDR3 loop spans 16 amino acids. CDR1 is SGHAT and CDR2 is FQNNGV in the germline V gene. The germline V and J ends were trimmed by 2 bases and 1 base, with 14 bases remaining between them. Cohort 3 donors counted as recovered after two negative PCRs, clearance, or resolved symptoms. Measured with immunoSEQ multiplex PCR; TCRdb has only the in-frame clones, and not every one. The table shows roughly 330,000 clones, with about nine tenths occurring only once. The source material was PBMCs or T cells enriched from blood (not recorded which). V and J are TRBV11-2 and TRBJ1-1; D is possibly TRBD1 (5 bases). This TCR derives from a woman aged 18-35 years who had recovered from COVID-19. The CDR3 reads CASSLSLGGTNTEAFF. DNA of the CDR3: TGTGCCAGCAGCTTATCGCTCGGGGGGACGAACACTGAAGCTTTCTTT. Full variable domain (missing parts from reference TRBV11-2 and TRBJ1-1): EAGVAQSPRYKIIEKRQSVAFWCNPISGHATLYWYQQILGQGPKLLIQFQNNGVVDDSQLPKDRFSAERLKGVDSTLKIQPAKLEDSAVYLCASSLSLGGTNTEAFFGQGTRLTVV.